Listed below are T cell receptor beta chains from one sample, sequenced in a study of human T cells and chemical hapten exposure. TCRdb re-called the RACE reads through MiXCR, storing one row per CDR3 protein. The data hold about 190,000 distinct CDR3 sequences, with around 25% observed a single time. The sample in question was whole blood, obtained in connection with sensitization to the hapten diphenylcyclopropenone (DPC). The receptors here all came from a woman in her thirties or forties with alopecia areata. Some clones in this sample may be carry-over from other donors' samples. Both conserved end residues are part of each CDR3. D genes are given only for firm matches. Clone size appears in some rows only: once, few, many, or a class for an expanded clone.

J | V | D | size | length | DNA | CDR3
TRBJ2-7 | TRBV11-1 | NA | many | 14 | TGTGCCAGCAGCGGGCAGGGGGGTCGCTACGAGCAGTACTTC | CASSGQGGRYEQYF
TRBJ2-3 | TRBV10-3 | TRBD2 | many | 13 | TGTGCCACAAAGCGGGAGGGGGCAGATACGCAGTATTTT | CATKREGADTQYF
TRBJ2-1 | TRBV19 | NA | NA | 14 | TGTGCCAGTAGTATAGACCCGAGTGTGAATGAGCAGTTCTTC | CASSIDPSVNEQFF
TRBJ2-2 | TRBV29-1 | NA | NA | 14 | TGCAGCGTTGAAGGGACTATCTCCACCGGGGAGCTGTTTTTT | CSVEGTISTGELFF
TRBJ1-4 | TRBV21-1 | NA | NA | 13 | TGTGCCAGCAGCAATCCTTGGCCCGAAAAACTGTTTTTT | CASSNPWPEKLFF
TRBJ2-6 | TRBV4-2 | NA | few | 15 | TGTGCCAGCAGCCACGATGTAGCTGGGGCCAACGTCCTGACTTTC | CASSHDVAGANVLTF
TRBJ2-5 | TRBV6-5 | NA | NA | 13 | TGTGCCAGCAGTTACAGGCTTTTAGAGACCCAGTACTTC | CASSYRLLETQYF
TRBJ1-2 | TRBV20-1 | NA | few | 17 | TGCAGTGCTAGACGAACCGGACTGGGGGACTTTAACTATGGCTACACCTTC | CSARRTGLGDFNYGYTF
TRBJ2-1 | TRBV19 | NA | few | 13 | TGTGCCAGTAGTATCGGGAAGACCAATGAGCAGTTCTTC | CASSIGKTNEQFF
TRBJ2-7 | TRBV7-2 | TRBD2 | few | 14 | TGTGCCAGCAGCCGACGACTAGCGGGAGGCGAACAGTACTTC | CASSRRLAGGEQYF
TRBJ2-3 | TRBV28 | NA | few | 14 | TGTGCCAGCAGTTTAGGGACATGGGATGTGAAAGAGTATTTT | CASSLGTWDVKEYF
TRBJ1-2 | TRBV20-1 | TRBD1 | once | 14 | TGCAGTGCTTTCCAGGGGGGGAGTTACTATGGCTACACCTTC | CSAFQGGSYYGYTF
TRBJ1-2 | TRBV28 | TRBD1 | few | 14 | TGTGCCAGCAGTTTCTCCGGGACAGCCTATGGCTACACCTTC | CASSFSGTAYGYTF
TRBJ2-3 | TRBV11-2 | TRBD2 | NA | 18 | TGTGCCAGCAGCTCCCGAGCCGGAGTAGCGGGGGAGGCAGATACGCAGTATTTT | CASSSRAGVAGEADTQYF
TRBJ2-1 | TRBV7-9 | NA | many | 13 | TGTGCCAGCAGCTTAGATCCGGCGGTTGAGCAGTTCTTC | CASSLDPAVEQFF
TRBJ1-2 | TRBV6-5 | NA | NA | 14 | TGTGCCAGCAGGGTCGGTAGGGAATCGAAAGGCTACACCTTC | CASRVGRESKGYTF
TRBJ1-5 | TRBV28 | NA | few | 14 | TGTGCCAGCAGCTACAACAGGAGGACTCAGCCCCAGCATTTT | CASSYNRRTQPQHF
TRBJ2-7 | TRBV7-9 | NA | NA | 15 | TGTGCCAGCAGCTTAGCGGGGACCCACTCCTACGAGCAGTACTTC | CASSLAGTHSYEQYF
TRBJ2-7 | TRBV7-2 | TRBD2 | few | 15 | TGTGCCAGCAGCCCCGGGACTACCCCGACCTACGAGCAGTACTTC | CASSPGTTPTYEQYF
TRBJ2-3 | TRBV18 | NA | few | 15 | TGTGCCAGCTCTCCAGAGGCCCAGGGGACAGATACGCAGTATTTT | CASSPEAQGTDTQYF
TRBJ1-6 | TRBV10-3 | TRBD1 | few | 16 | TGTGCCATCAGTGAGGGATCGGGACAGGGAAATTCACCCCTCCACTTT | CAISEGSGQGNSPLHF
TRBJ2-2 | TRBV5-6 | NA | NA | 15 | TGTGCCAGCAGCTTGTACAGTAGGGGCACCGGGGAGCTGTTTTTT | CASSLYSRGTGELFF